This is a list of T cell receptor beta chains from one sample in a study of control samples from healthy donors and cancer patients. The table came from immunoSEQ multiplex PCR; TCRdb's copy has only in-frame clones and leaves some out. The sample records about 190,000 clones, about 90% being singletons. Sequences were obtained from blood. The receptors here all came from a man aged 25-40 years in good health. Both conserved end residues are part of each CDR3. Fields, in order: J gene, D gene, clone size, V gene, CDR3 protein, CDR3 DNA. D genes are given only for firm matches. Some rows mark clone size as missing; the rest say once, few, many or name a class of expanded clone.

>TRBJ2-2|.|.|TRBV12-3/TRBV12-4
CASSLSAGELFF
TGTGCCAGCAGTTTATCTGCCGGGGAGCTGTTTTTT
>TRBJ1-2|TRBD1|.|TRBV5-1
CASSLGGPDRADGYTF
TGCGCCAGCAGCTTGGGAGGCCCGGACAGGGCTGATGGCTACACCTTC
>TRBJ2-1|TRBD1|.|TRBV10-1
CASSDPLPGQGEYNEQFF
TGCGCCAGCAGTGATCCATTACCGGGACAGGGGGAGTACAATGAGCAGTTCTTC
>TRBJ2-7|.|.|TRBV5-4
CASRVGGFSGPIVSYEQYF
TGTGCCAGCAGGGTAGGGGGGTTCTCGGGTCCAATTGTAAGCTACGAGCAGTACTTC
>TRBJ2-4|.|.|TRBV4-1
CASSQEAGVKNIQYF
TGCGCCAGCAGCCAAGAAGCAGGGGTCAAAAACATTCAGTACTTC
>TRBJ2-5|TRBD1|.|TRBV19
CASSPQTGVETQYF
TGTGCCAGTAGTCCCCAGACAGGGGTAGAGACCCAGTACTTC
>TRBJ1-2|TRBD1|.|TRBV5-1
CASSTDREFTGYGYTF
TGCGCCAGCAGCACAGACAGGGAGTTTACGGGATATGGCTACACCTTC
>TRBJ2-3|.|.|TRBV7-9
CASSFTVTGYSTDTQYF
TGTGCCAGCAGCTTCACCGTTACAGGGTACAGCACAGATACGCAGTATTTT
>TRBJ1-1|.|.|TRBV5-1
CASSLVNGGNTEAFF
TGCGCCAGCAGCTTGGTAAACGGAGGGAACACTGAAGCTTTCTTT
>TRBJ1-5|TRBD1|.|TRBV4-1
CASSQSGTGNSQPQHF
TGCGCCAGCAGCCAATCCGGGACAGGGAATTCTCAGCCCCAGCATTTT
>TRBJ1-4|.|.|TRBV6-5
CASREGGSNEKLFF
TGTGCCAGCAGAGAGGGGGGTTCTAATGAAAAACTGTTTTTT
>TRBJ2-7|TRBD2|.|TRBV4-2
CASSRTGTSGVSVHEQYF
TGTGCCAGCAGCAGGACCGGGACTAGCGGCGTTTCCGTCCACGAGCAGTACTTC
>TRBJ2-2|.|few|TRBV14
CASSHRRAGELFF
TGTGCCAGCAGTCATCGTAGGGCTGGGGAGCTGTTTTTT
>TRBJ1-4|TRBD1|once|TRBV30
CAWSGTRQGRVEKLFF
TGTGCCTGGAGTGGGACTCGACAGGGTCGAGTTGAAAAACTGTTTTTT
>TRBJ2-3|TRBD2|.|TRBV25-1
CASSESWLAGQQDTQYF
TGTGCCAGCAGTGAATCCTGGCTAGCGGGACAGCAAGATACGCAGTATTTT
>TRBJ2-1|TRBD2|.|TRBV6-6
CASSAPSSGGANEQFF
TGTGCCAGCAGTGCCCCCTCTAGCGGGGGGGCCAATGAGCAGTTCTTC
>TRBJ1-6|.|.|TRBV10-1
CASSETTRSPLHF
TGCGCCAGCAGTGAGACGACACGATCACCCCTCCACTTT
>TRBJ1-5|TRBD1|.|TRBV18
CASSPTGAEGQPQHF
TGTGCCAGCTCACCGACAGGGGCGGAAGGTCAGCCCCAGCATTTT
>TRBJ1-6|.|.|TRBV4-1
CASSHHLGGNSPLHF
TGCGCCAGCAGCCACCATTTAGGCGGTAATTCACCCCTCCACTTT
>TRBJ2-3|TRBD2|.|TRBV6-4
CASSPLSGGAGTDTQYF
TGTGCCAGCAGTCCGCTTAGCGGGGGGGCCGGAACAGATACGCAGTATTTT
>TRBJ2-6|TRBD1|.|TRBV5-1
CASSFPGQGALLGANVLTF
TGCGCCAGCAGCTTTCCGGGACAGGGGGCTCTCCTCGGGGCCAACGTCCTGACTTTC
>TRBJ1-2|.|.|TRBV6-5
CASMDRRLNYGYTF
TGTGCCAGCATGGACCGGCGACTTAACTATGGCTACACCTTC
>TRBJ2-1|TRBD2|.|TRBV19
CATGLAWDNEQFF
TGTGCCACGGGACTAGCCTGGGACAATGAGCAGTTCTTC
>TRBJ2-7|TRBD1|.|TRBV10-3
CAIGTGERDEQYF
TGTGCCATCGGGACAGGGGAACGTGATGAGCAGTACTTC
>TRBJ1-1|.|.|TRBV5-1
CASSSTGPTEAFF
TGCGCCAGCAGCTCAACAGGGCCCACTGAAGCTTTCTTT
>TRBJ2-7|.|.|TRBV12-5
CASGLEQWAGNEQYF
TGTGCTAGTGGTTTGGAACAATGGGCAGGGAACGAGCAGTACTTC
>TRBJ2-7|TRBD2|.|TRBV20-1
CSASRGGALPYEQYF
TGCAGTGCTAGTCGCGGGGGGGCCTTACCCTACGAGCAGTACTTC
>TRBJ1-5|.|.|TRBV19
CASSTGEMTNQPQHF
TGTGCCAGTAGTACAGGGGAAATGACCAATCAGCCCCAGCATTTT
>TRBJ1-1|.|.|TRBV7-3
CASSSDSMNTEAFF
TGTGCCAGCAGCTCGGACAGCATGAACACTGAAGCTTTCTTT
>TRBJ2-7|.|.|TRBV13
CASSLAGGSSYEQYF
TGTGCCAGCAGCTTAGCCGGGGGAAGCTCCTACGAGCAGTACTTC
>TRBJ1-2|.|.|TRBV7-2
CASSLGVWGYTF
TGTGCCAGCAGCTTAGGGGTCTGGGGCTACACCTTC
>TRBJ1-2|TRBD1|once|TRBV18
CASSPGQVYGYTF
TGTGCCAGCTCACCCGGACAGGTCTATGGCTACACCTTC
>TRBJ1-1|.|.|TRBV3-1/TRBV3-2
CASSQVGQGTEAFF
TGTGCCAGCAGCCAAGTGGGGCAGGGCACTGAAGCTTTCTTT
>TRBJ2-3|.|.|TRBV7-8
CASSLVLSTDTQYF
TGTGCCAGCAGCTTGGTCCTCAGCACAGATACGCAGTATTTT
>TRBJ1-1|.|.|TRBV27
CASSFQGFMNTEAFF
TGTGCCAGCAGTTTTCAGGGTTTCATGAACACTGAAGCTTTCTTT
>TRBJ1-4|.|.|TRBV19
CASKEGRKLFF
TGTGCCAGTAAGGAGGGCAGAAAACTGTTTTTT
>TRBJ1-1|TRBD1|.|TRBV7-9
CASMTGTGGRRAFF
TGTGCCAGCATGACCGGGACAGGGGGCCGTAGGGCTTTCTTT
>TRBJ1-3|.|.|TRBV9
CASSVVGRPDSGNTIYF
TGTGCCAGCAGCGTCGTTGGCAGGCCAGACTCTGGAAACACCATATATTTT
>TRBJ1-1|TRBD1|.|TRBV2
CASSEASRGSTEAFF
TGTGCCAGCAGTGAAGCGTCCAGGGGGAGCACTGAAGCTTTCTTT
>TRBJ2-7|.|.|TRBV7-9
CASSSRTPYEQYF
TGTGCCAGCAGCTCTAGGACCCCCTACGAGCAGTACTTC
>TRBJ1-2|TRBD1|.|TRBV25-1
CASSGQGFGYTF
TGTGCCAGCAGTGGACAGGGATTTGGCTACACCTTC
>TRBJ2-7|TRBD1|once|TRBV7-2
CASSPNRGLVYQQYF
TGTGCCAGCAGCCCCAACAGGGGCCTTGTCTATCAGCAGTACTTC